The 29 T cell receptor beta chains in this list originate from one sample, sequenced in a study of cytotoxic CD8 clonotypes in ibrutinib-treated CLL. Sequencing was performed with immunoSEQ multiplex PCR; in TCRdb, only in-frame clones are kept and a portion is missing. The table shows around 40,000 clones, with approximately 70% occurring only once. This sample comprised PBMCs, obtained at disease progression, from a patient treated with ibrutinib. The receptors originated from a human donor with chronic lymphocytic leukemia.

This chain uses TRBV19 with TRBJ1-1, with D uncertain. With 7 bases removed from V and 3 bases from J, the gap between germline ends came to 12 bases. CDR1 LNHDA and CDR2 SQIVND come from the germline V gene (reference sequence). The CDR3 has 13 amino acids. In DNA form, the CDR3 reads TGTGCCAGTACCCAGCGAATGTACACTGAAGCTTTCTTT. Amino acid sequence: CASTQRMYTEAFF.

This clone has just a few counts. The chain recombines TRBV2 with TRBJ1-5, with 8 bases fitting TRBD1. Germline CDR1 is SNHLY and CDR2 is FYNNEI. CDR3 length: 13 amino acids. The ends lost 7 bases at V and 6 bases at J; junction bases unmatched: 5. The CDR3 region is CASNRGVGQPQHF. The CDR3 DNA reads TGTGCCAGCAACAGGGGGGTGGGTCAGCCCCAGCATTTT.

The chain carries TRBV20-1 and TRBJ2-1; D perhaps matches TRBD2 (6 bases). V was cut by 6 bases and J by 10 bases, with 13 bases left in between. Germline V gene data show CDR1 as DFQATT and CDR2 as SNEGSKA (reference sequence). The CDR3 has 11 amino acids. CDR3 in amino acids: CSAPRGGEQFF. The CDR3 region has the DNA TGCAGTGCCCCTAGGGGAGGCGAGCAGTTCTTC.

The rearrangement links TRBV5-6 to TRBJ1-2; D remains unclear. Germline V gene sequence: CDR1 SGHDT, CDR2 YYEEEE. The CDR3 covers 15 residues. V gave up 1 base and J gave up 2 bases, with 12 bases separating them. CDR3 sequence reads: CASSLYKGFNYGYTF. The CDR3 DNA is TGTGCCAGCAGCTTGTACAAGGGTTTCAACTATGGCTACACCTTC. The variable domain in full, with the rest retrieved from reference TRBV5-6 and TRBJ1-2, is DAGVTQSPTHLIKTRGQQVTLRCSPKSGHDTVSWYQQALGQGPQFIFQYYEEEERQRGNFPDRFSGHQFPNYSSELNVNALLLGDSALYLCASSLYKGFNYGYTFGSGTRLTVV.

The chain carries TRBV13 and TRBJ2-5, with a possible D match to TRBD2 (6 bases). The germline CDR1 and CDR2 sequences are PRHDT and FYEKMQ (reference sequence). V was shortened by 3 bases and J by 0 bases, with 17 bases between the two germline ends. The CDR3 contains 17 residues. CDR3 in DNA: TGTGCCAGCAGCTTCGGACCCCGGAGGGAGTACCAAGAGACCCAGTACTTC. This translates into CASSFGPRREYQETQYF.

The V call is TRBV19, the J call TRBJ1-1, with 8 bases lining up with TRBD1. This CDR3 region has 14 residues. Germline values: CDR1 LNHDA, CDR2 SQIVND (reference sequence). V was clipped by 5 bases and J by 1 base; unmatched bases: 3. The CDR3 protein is CASSAGTGNTEAFF. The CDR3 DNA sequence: TGTGCCAGTAGTGCCGGGACAGGGAACACTGAAGCTTTCTTT.

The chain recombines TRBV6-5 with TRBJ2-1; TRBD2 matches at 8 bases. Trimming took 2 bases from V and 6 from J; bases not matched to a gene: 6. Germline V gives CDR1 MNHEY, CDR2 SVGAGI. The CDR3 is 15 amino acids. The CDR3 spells CASSYSGLASNEQFF. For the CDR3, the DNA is TGTGCCAGCAGTTACAGCGGACTAGCCAGCAATGAGCAGTTCTTC.

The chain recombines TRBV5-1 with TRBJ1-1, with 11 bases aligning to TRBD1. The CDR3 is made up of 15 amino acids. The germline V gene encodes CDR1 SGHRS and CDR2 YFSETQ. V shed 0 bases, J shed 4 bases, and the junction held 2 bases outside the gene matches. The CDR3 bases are TGCGCCAGCAGCTTGGATGGACAGGGGGCCACTGAAGCTTTCTTT. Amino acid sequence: CASSLDGQGATEAFF.

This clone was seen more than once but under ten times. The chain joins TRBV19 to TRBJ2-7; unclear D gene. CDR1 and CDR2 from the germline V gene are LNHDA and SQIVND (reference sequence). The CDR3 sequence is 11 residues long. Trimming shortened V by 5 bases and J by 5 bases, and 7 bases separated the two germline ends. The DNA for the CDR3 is TGTGCCAGTAGTCGGTGGAACGAGCAGTACTTC. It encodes CASSRWNEQYF.

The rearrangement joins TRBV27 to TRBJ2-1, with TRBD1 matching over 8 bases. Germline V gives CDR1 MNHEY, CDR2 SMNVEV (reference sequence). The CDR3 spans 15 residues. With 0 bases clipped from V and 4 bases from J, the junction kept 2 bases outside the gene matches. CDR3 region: CASSLSGQAYNEQFF. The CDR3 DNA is TGTGCCAGCAGTTTATCGGGACAGGCTTACAATGAGCAGTTCTTC.

CDR3 sequence reads: CASSSTSGSVAGANVLTF. The CDR3 DNA sequence: TGCGCCAGCAGCTCGACTAGCGGGAGTGTCGCTGGGGCCAACGTCCTGACTTTC. This sequence joins TRBV5-1 and TRBJ2-6; the match to TRBD2 covers 12 bases. Germline values: CDR1 SGHRS, CDR2 YFSETQ. V gave up 3 bases and J gave up 2 bases; unmatched junction bases: 6. This CDR3 region has 18 residues.

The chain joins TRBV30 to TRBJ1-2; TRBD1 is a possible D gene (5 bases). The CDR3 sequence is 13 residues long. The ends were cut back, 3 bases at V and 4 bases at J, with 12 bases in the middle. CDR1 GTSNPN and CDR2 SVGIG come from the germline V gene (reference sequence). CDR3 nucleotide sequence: TGTGCCTGGAGCCGGGAGGGGCTCTATGGCTACACCTTC. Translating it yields CAWSREGLYGYTF.

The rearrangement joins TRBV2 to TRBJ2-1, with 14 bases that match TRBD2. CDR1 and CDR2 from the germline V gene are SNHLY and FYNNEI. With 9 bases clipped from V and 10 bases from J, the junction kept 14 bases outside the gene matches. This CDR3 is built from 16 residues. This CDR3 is CASGDRGTSGGWEQFF. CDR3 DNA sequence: TGTGCCAGTGGAGACCGCGGGACTAGCGGGGGTTGGGAGCAGTTCTTC.

The CDR3 region has the DNA TGCGCCAGCAGCTTCGGCAGCGGAGATGGCTACACCTTC. As protein: CASSFGSGDGYTF. The rearrangement joins TRBV5-1 to TRBJ1-2; D is unresolved. The CDR3 is made up of 13 amino acids. The V gene's germline CDR1 is SGHRS and CDR2 YFSETQ. The ends were cut back, 2 bases at V and 6 bases at J, with 11 bases in the middle.

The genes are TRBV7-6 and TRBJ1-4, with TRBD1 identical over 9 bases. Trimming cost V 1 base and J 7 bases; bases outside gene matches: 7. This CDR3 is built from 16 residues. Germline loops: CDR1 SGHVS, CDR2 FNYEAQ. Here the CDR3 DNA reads TGTGCCAGCAGCTTAGAGGGGGGACAGGGAGGTGAAAAACTGTTTTTT. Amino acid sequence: CASSLEGGQGGEKLFF.

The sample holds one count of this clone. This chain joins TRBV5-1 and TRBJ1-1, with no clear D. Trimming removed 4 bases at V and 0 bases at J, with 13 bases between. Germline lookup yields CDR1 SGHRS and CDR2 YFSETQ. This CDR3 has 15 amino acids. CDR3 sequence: CASSPEVHMNTEAFF. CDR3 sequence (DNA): TGCGCCAGCAGCCCCGAAGTTCACATGAACACTGAAGCTTTCTTT.

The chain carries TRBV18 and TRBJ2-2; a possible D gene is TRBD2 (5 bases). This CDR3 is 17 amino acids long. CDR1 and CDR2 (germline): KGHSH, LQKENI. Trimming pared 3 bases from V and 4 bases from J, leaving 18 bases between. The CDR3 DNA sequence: TGTGCCAGCTCACCCCGAGGGTCCGATTTAGGCACCGGGGAGCTGTTTTTT. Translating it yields CASSPRGSDLGTGELFF.

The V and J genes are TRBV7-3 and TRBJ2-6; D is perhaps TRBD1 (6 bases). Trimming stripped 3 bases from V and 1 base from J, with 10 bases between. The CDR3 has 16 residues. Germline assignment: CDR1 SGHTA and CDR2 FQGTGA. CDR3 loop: CASSFRQASGANVLTF. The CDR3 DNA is TGTGCCAGCAGCTTTAGACAGGCTTCTGGGGCCAACGTCCTGACTTTC. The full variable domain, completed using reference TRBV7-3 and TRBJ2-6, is GAGVSQTPSNKVTEKGKYVELRCDPISGHTALYWYRQSLGQGPEFLIYFQGTGAADDSGLPNDRFFAVRPEGSVSTLKIQRTERGDSAVYLCASSFRQASGANVLTFGAGSRLTVL.

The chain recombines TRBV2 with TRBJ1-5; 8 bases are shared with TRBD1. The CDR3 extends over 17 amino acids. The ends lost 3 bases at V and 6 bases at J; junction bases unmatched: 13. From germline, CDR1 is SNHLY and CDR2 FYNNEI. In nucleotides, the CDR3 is TGTGCCAGCAGTGATAGGGCAGGGGGCCCCGGGAGTCAGCCCCAGCATTTT. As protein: CASSDRAGGPGSQPQHF.

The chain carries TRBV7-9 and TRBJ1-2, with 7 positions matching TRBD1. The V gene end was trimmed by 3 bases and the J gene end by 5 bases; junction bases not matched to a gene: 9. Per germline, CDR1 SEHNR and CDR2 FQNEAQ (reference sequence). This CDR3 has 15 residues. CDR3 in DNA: TGTGCCAGCAGCTTCGACGGACAGGCTGAGTATGGCTACACCTTC. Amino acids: CASSFDGQAEYGYTF.

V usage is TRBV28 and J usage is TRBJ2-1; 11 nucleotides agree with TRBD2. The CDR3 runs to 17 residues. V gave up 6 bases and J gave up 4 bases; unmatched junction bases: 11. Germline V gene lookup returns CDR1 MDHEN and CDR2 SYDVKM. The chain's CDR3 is CASRIIRGLAVYNEQFF. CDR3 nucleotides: TGTGCCAGCAGAATTATCAGGGGACTAGCGGTATACAATGAGCAGTTCTTC.

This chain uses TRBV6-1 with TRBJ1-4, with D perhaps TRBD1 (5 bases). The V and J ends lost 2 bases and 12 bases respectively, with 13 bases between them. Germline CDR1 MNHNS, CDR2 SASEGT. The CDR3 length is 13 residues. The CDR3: CASSERGLWELFF. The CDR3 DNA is TGTGCCAGCAGTGAAAGGGGCCTTTGGGAACTGTTTTTT.

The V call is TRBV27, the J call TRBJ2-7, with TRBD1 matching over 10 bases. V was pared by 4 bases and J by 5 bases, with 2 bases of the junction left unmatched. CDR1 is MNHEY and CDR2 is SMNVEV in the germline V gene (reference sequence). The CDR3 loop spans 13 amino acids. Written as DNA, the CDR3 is TGTGCCAGCAGTTGGGACAGGGGCAACGAGCAGTACTTC. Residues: CASSWDRGNEQYF.

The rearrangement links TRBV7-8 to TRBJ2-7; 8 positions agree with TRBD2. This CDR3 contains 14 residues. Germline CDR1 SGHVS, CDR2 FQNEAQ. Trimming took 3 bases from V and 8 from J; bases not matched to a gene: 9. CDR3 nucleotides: TGTGCCAGCAGCTTGGGACTAGAGATCCGTCAGCAGTACTTC. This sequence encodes CASSLGLEIRQQYF.

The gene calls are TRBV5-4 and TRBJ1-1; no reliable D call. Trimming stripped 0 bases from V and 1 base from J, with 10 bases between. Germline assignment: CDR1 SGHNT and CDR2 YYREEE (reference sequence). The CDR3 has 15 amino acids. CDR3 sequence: CASSLGWVQNTEAFF. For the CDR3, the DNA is TGTGCCAGCAGCTTGGGATGGGTACAGAACACTGAAGCTTTCTTT.

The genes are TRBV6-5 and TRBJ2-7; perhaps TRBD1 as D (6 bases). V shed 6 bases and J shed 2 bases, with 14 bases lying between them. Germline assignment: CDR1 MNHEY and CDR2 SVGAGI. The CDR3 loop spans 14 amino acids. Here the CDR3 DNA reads TGTGCCAGCAGACCGACAGGTGGGGCCTACGAGCAGTACTTC. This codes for CASRPTGGAYEQYF.

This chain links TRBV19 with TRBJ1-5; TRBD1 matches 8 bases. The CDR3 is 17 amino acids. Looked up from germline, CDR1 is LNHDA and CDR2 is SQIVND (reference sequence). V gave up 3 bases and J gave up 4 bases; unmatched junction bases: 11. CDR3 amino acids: CASSIRGQGAWNQPQHF. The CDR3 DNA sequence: TGTGCCAGTAGTATCAGGGGCCAGGGGGCTTGGAATCAGCCCCAGCATTTT. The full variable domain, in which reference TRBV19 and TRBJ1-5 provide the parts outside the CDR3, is DGGITQSPKYLFRKEGQNVTLSCEQNLNHDAMYWYRQDPGQGLRLIYYSQIVNDFQKGDIAEGYSVSREKKESFPLTVTSAQKNPTAFYLCASSIRGQGAWNQPQHFGDGTRLSIL.

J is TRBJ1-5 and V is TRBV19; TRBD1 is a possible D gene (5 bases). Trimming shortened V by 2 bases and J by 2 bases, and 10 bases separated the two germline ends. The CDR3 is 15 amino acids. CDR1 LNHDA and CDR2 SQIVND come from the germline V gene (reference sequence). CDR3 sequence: CASSITQGGNQPQHF. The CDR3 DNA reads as TGTGCCAGTAGTATAACGCAGGGAGGCAATCAGCCCCAGCATTTT.

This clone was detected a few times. The CDR3 region is CASSLPGITDTQYF. CDR3 DNA sequence: TGCGCCAGCAGCCTCCCGGGAATCACAGATACGCAGTATTTT. This chain joins TRBV5-1 and TRBJ2-3; possible D gene TRBD2, 5 bases. This CDR3 is built from 14 residues. Germline CDR1 is SGHRS and CDR2 is YFSETQ. Between the trimmed V and J ends, which lost 4 bases and 2 bases, there was a span of 11 bases.